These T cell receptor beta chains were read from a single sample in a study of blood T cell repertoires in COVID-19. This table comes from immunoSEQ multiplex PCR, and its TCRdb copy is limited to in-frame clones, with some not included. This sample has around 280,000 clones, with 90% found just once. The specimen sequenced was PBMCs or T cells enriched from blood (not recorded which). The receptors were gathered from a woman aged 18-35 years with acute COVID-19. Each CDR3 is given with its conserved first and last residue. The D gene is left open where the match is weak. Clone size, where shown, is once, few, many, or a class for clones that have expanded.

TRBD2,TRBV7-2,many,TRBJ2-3,CASRGPTAGGLSDTQYF,TGTGCCAGCAGGGGCCCAACGGCGGGAGGTCTTTCAGATACGCAGTATTTT
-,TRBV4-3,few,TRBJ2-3,CATGVGRTDTQYF,TGCGCCACAGGTGTCGGCAGAACAGATACGCAGTATTTT
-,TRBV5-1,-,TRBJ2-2,CASSLTSMTGELFF,TGCGCCAGCAGCTTGACTAGCATGACCGGGGAGCTGTTTTTT
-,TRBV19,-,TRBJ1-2,CASKLIQGHPSYTF,TGTGCCAGTAAACTTATACAGGGACACCCTAGCTACACCTTC
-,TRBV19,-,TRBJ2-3,CASSSGTSTDTQYF,TGTGCCAGTAGTAGCGGGACTAGCACAGATACGCAGTATTTT
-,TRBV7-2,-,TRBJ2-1,CASSLEGLVAGNNEQFF,TGTGCCAGCAGCTTAGAGGGATTAGTGGCGGGTAACAATGAGCAGTTCTTC
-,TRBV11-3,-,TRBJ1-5,CASSSHLAGSGNQPQHF,TGTGCCAGCAGCTCCCATTTGGCCGGGAGTGGCAATCAGCCCCAGCATTTT
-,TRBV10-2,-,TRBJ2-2,CASGFRGGDGELFF,TGCGCCAGCGGGTTCAGGGGTGGTGACGGGGAGCTGTTTTTT
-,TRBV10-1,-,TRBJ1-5,CASSDGGQPQHF,TGCGCCAGCAGTGATGGAGGCCAGCCCCAGCATTTT
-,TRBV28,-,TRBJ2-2,CASSRSRDTGELFF,TGTGCCAGCAGTCGGTCTCGGGACACCGGGGAGCTGTTTTTT
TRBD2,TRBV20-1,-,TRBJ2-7,CSASDRLAGVDEQYF,TGCAGTGCTAGTGACCGGCTAGCGGGAGTTGACGAGCAGTACTTC
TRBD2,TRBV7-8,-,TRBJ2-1,CASSLVWRGAGEASYNEQFF,TGTGCCAGCAGCTTAGTTTGGCGGGGGGCAGGGGAAGCCTCCTACAATGAGCAGTTCTTC